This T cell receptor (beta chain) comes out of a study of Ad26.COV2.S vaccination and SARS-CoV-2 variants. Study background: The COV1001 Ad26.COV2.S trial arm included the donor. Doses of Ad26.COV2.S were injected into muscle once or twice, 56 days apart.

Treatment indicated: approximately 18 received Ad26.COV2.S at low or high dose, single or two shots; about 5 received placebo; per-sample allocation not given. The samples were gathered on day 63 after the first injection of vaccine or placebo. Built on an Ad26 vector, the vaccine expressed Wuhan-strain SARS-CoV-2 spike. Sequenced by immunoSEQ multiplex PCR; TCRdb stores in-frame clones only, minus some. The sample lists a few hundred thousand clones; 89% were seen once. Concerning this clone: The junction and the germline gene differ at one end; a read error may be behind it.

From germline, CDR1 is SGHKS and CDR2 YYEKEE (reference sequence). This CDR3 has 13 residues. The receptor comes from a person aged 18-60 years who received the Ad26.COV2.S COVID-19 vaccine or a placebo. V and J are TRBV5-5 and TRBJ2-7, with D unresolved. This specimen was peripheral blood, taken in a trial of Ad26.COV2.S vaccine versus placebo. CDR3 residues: CASSLGVVENPNF. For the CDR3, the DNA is TGTGCCAGCAGCTTGGGGGTGGTAGAAAACCCCAACTTC.